These 26 T cell receptor beta chains share one sample of origin, sequenced in a study of T-cell reconstitution after alpha-beta-depleted transplantation in children. A library of TCRbeta sequences, prepared with unique molecular identifiers, was generated. TCRdb reanalysed the PCR reads using MiXCR and keeps one entry per CDR3 protein. The sample lists hundreds of thousands of distinct CDR3 sequences, around 13% seen once, with roughly 2.8% in the top ten. Sample: PBMCs from the stem cell graft donor, taken from the stem cell graft. Receptors were obtained from a human donor who donated a stem cell graft to a child with acute lymphoblastic leukemia.

This clonotype was counted many times. The V and J genes are TRBV10-3 and TRBJ1-5; a weak D match, TRBD1 (6 bases). V lost 3 bases and J 3 bases, leaving 15 bases between the germline ends. This CDR3 is built from 16 residues. CDR1 is ENHRY, CDR2 SYGVKD, per germline. The CDR3 reads CAISEGEQGDNQPQHF. CDR3 nucleotide sequence: TGTGCCATCAGTGAAGGAGAACAGGGCGACAATCAGCCCCAGCATTTT.

This clonotype appeared many times. CDR3 sequence (DNA): TGTGCCAGCAGTGATGAGGGAGGAACAGATACGCAGTATTTT. Amino acid sequence: CASSDEGGTDTQYF. The chain employs TRBV2 and TRBJ2-3; possible D gene TRBD2, 6 bases. CDR1 and CDR2 from the germline V gene are SNHLY and FYNNEI. The V end was cut by 3 bases, the J end by 3 bases, with 10 bases between. This CDR3 region has 14 residues.

This chain connects TRBV3-1 to TRBJ2-5; 12 bases agree with TRBD2. CDR3 length equals 18 residues. J was trimmed by 5 bases and V by 10 bases; bases with no gene match: 20. Per germline, CDR1 LGHDT and CDR2 YNNKEL (reference sequence). In DNA, the CDR3 is TGTGCCACCACCCAAGATTCTCTAGCGGGGGGGGACTACGAGACCCAGTACTTC. Protein product: CATTQDSLAGGDYETQYF.

This clonotype was counted ten times or more. The chain employs TRBV5-1 and TRBJ2-7; TRBD1 might be the D (6 bases). The ends were cut back, 4 bases at V and 2 bases at J, with 13 bases in the middle. CDR1 and CDR2 from the germline V gene are SGHRS and YFSETQ. This CDR3 comprises 14 residues. The CDR3 nucleotides read TGCGCCAGCAGCCCAATTCCAGGGGCCTACGAGCAGTACTTC. Protein product: CASSPIPGAYEQYF.

In its sample, this clonotype was seen many times. V is TRBV6-5 and J is TRBJ1-6; D remains unclear. There are 15 residues in the CDR3. Germline CDR1 reads MNHEY; CDR2 reads SVGAGI. Trimming cost V 0 bases and J 8 bases, with 11 bases left between them. For the CDR3, the DNA is TGTGCCAGCAGTTACTCGAACAGATTGGATTCACCCCTCCACTTT. Translating gives CASSYSNRLDSPLHF.

This clonotype has only a few counts. The V call is TRBV11-2, the J call TRBJ1-1; possibly TRBD1 for D (6 bases). Germline V CDR1 and CDR2: SGHAT, FQNNGV. V lost 1 base and J lost 10, with 19 bases in between. The CDR3 is 15 residues long. The CDR3 is CASSLGLGTHKGAFF. CDR3 nucleotides: TGTGCCAGCAGCTTAGGTCTCGGGACACATAAGGGAGCTTTCTTT.

The chain couples TRBV4-2 to TRBJ2-1, with TRBD2 matching 9 bases. From germline, CDR1 is LGHNA and CDR2 YNFKEQ. There are 13 residues in the CDR3. V dropped 5 bases and J dropped 10; count of bases not matched to a gene: 6. CDR3 amino acids: CASSAWTSAEQFF. CDR3 nucleotides: TGTGCCAGCAGCGCTTGGACTAGCGCCGAGCAGTTCTTC.

At least ten counts were recorded for this clonotype. The V and J genes are TRBV6-4 and TRBJ2-7; 9 nucleotides align to TRBD1. CDR3 length: 15 residues. CDR1 and CDR2 from the germline V gene are MRHNA and SNTAGT. J gave up 5 bases and V 6 bases, and 11 bases lay outside the gene matches. In DNA, the CDR3 is TGTGCCAGCAGCCCCACAGGGGGCGCGTCCAACGAGCAGTACTTC. This gives the protein CASSPTGGASNEQYF.

This clonotype has at least ten counts. This chain connects TRBV6-5 to TRBJ2-7; 10 nucleotides agree with TRBD2. The CDR3 spans 15 residues. Germline loops: CDR1 MNHEY, CDR2 SVGAGI. V lost 5 bases to trimming and J lost 1 base; unmatched junction nucleotides: 5. CDR3 protein: CASSPSGSGSYEQYF. The CDR3 DNA reads TGTGCCAGCAGTCCTAGCGGGAGTGGGTCCTACGAGCAGTACTTC.

In its sample, this clonotype was seen a few times. The V and J genes are TRBV9 and TRBJ1-3; D gene ambiguous. The germline V gene has CDR1 SGDLS and CDR2 YYNGEE. The CDR3 runs to 13 residues. Trimming cost V 2 bases and J 4 bases, with 7 bases left between them. The CDR3 loop is CASSVGRGNTIYF. The CDR3 bases are TGTGCCAGCAGCGTGGGAAGGGGAAACACCATATATTTT. The full variable domain, completed using reference TRBV9 and TRBJ1-3, is DSGVTQTPKHLITATGQRVTLRCSPRSGDLSVYWYQQSLDQGLQFLIQYYNGEERAKGNILERFSAQQFPDLHSELNLSSLELGDSALYFCASSVGRGNTIYFGEGSWLTVV.

This clonotype has at least ten counts. The chain employs TRBV6-1 and TRBJ2-7; D is unclear. This CDR3 region has 14 residues. The germline V gene has CDR1 MNHNS and CDR2 SASEGT. Trimming removed 8 bases at V and 0 bases at J, with 14 bases between. CDR3 in DNA: TGTGCCAGCTCCCGGACCGCGAACTCCTACGAGCAGTACTTC. Translating gives CASSRTANSYEQYF.

The CDR3 DNA reads as TGTGCCAGCAGTTTAGCGCAGGGCAGGGTCGACACAGATACGCAGTATTTT. Translating it yields CASSLAQGRVDTDTQYF. The J gene is TRBJ2-3, the V gene TRBV12-3 or TRBV12-4; maybe TRBD1 (5 bases). This CDR3 comprises 17 residues. The V end was cut by 0 bases, the J end by 2 bases, with 15 bases between.

The chain joins TRBV14 to TRBJ2-7; either TRBD1 or TRBD2 may fit D (5 bases each). V was clipped by 1 base and J by 5 bases, with 21 bases between them. Germline V gene data show CDR1 as SGHDN and CDR2 as FVKESK. This CDR3 contains 17 residues. This chain's CDR3 is CASSQAPGQLIVHEQYF. In DNA form, the CDR3 reads TGTGCCAGCAGCCAAGCCCCGGGGCAGCTGATTGTCCACGAGCAGTACTTC.

This clonotype has a count of ten or more. The J gene is TRBJ2-2, the V gene TRBV10-2, with D uncertain. The CDR3 has 14 amino acids. The germline V gene has CDR1 WSHSY and CDR2 SAAADI. V was clipped by 7 bases and J by 2 bases, with 11 bases between them. The DNA of the CDR3 is TGCGCCAGCACCCTAGTTCGTAACACCGGGGAGCTGTTTTTT. Encoded protein: CASTLVRNTGELFF.

Of note for this clonotype: Given a much more abundant clone one base away, this may be a read error. This rearrangement joins TRBV11-2 to TRBJ2-4; weak D call: TRBD2 (7 bases). The V end lost 3 bases, the J end lost 7 bases, and 19 bases lay between the germline ends. Germline V gene sequence: CDR1 SGHAT, CDR2 FQNNGV. CDR3 size: 16 residues. The CDR3 region has the DNA TGTGCCAGCAGCTTGGAAGGTCGGGGGGCATTTAACATTCAGTACTTC. Protein: CASSLEGRGAFNIQYF.

There are many counts of this clonotype. The V gene is TRBV12-3 or TRBV12-4, the J gene TRBJ1-5, with D possibly TRBD1 on 5 matching bases. This CDR3 has 16 amino acids. Trimming removed 7 bases at V and 4 bases at J, with 20 bases between. CDR3 amino acids: CASTVIFDRPNQPQHF. CDR3 DNA sequence: TGTGCCAGCACCGTTATATTTGACAGACCTAATCAGCCCCAGCATTTT.

This clonotype was seen a few times. The chain has TRBV7-2 and TRBJ2-1; 9 bases are shared with TRBD2. J was trimmed by 9 bases and V by 5 bases; bases with no gene match: 8. Germline CDR1 SGHTA, CDR2 FQGNSA. This CDR3 is 14 amino acids long. In nucleotides, the CDR3 is TGTGCCAGCAGCCCTAGAGGGACTAGCTGTGAGCAGTTCTTC. It is translated as CASSPRGTSCEQFF.

This clonotype was found many times. The chain combines TRBV29-1 with TRBJ2-1; 10 bases line up with TRBD2. Germline CDR1 and CDR2: SQVTM and ANQGSEA. V shed 3 bases, J shed 3 bases, and the junction held 5 bases outside the gene matches. The CDR3 length is 15 residues. The DNA of the CDR3 is TGCAGCGTTGACGGCCCTAGCGGGGGCTACAATGAGCAGTTCTTC. This translates into CSVDGPSGGYNEQFF.

Points on this clonotype: A much larger clone is a single base away; this may be a read error. This chain joins TRBV5-1 and TRBJ2-7; D ambiguous. This CDR3 is 15 amino acids long. Germline values: CDR1 SGHRS, CDR2 YFSETQ. The CDR3 DNA sequence: TGCGCCAGCAGCTCCATCCCTAGACTGTTCCACGAGCACTACTTC. As protein: CASSSIPRLFHEHYF.

Note on this clonotype: Given a much more abundant clone one base away, this may be a read error. The gene calls are TRBV29-1 and TRBJ2-7, with 8 positions matching TRBD1. The CDR3 loop spans 12 amino acids. Germline V lookup: CDR1 SQVTM, CDR2 ANQGSEA. The CDR3 loop reads CSVETGGGELYF. CDR3 nucleotide sequence: TGCAGCGTTGAAACAGGGGGAGGCGAGCTGTACTTC.

The chain combines TRBV29-1 with TRBJ2-3, with 13 bases lining up with TRBD2. In germline, CDR1 is SQVTM, CDR2 ANQGSEA. The V segment lost 6 bases and the J segment 2 bases; nucleotides outside the gene matches: 5. The CDR3 has 15 amino acids. CDR3: CSVKGLAGDTDTQYF. The CDR3 coding sequence is TGCAGCGTGAAAGGACTAGCGGGAGACACAGATACGCAGTATTTT.

This clonotype was detected only a few times. V usage is TRBV5-1 and J usage is TRBJ2-1; the match to TRBD2 covers 9 bases. Germline CDR1 and CDR2: SGHRS and YFSETQ. The trim removed 5 bases at V and 10 bases at J, leaving 13 bases unmatched. CDR3 length: 15 amino acids. In DNA, the CDR3 is TGCGCCAGCAGTTGGGGAGCGGGGGGCTTCCGGGAGCAGTTCTTC. This translates into CASSWGAGGFREQFF.

V is TRBV5-1 and J is TRBJ2-1; 10 bases map to TRBD2. CDR1 is SGHRS and CDR2 is YFSETQ in the germline V gene. V was clipped by 4 bases and J by 5 bases; unmatched bases: 6. The CDR3 runs to 15 residues. The CDR3 sequence: CASSPTSGEDNEQFF. CDR3 in DNA: TGCGCCAGCAGCCCCACTAGCGGGGAGGACAATGAGCAGTTCTTC.

This clonotype appeared many times. The chain joins TRBV18 to TRBJ2-1; 11 bases are shared with TRBD2. This CDR3 contains 15 residues. Germline V gives CDR1 KGHSH, CDR2 LQKENI. V trimming: 8 bases; J trimming: 4 bases; junction bases outside the gene matches: 7. The CDR3 DNA sequence: TGTGCCAGCAGCCCGAGGACTAGCGGGTACAATGAGCAGTTCTTC. Protein: CASSPRTSGYNEQFF.

This clonotype was counted many times. V usage is TRBV9 and J usage is TRBJ1-2, with D unresolved. Trimming took 3 bases from V and 5 from J, leaving 20 bases between them. Germline V gene lookup returns CDR1 SGDLS and CDR2 YYNGEE. The CDR3 is made up of 16 amino acids. CDR3 nucleotides: TGTGCCAGCAGCGATTCACAGTCCACCCCGGGATATGGCTACACCTTC. This gives the protein CASSDSQSTPGYGYTF.

This clonotype was seen repeatedly, ten times or more. This CDR3 reads CASSATAYGYTF. DNA of the CDR3: TGTGCCAGCAGCGCGACGGCGTATGGCTACACCTTC. The rearrangement joins TRBV3-1 to TRBJ1-2; D unresolved. The germline V gene has CDR1 LGHDT and CDR2 YNNKEL (reference sequence). CDR3 length: 12 residues. V lost 5 bases, J lost 5 bases, and 9 bases lay in between.